This TCR beta chain was obtained from a study of long-term antiretroviral therapy in people with HIV. The immunoSEQ assay was v3.0, run at survey level. Here immunoSEQ multiplex PCR was the method, and the copy in TCRdb shows in-frame clones only, minus some. The data contain about 30,000 clones, less than 85% of them seen just once; the ten biggest clones take up approximately 7.8%. Study findings and constraints: HIV repertoires covered narrower CDR3 length ranges than controls did. Pre-ART expanded clones dominated the repertoire at every time point.

Note on this clone: What it binds is not known.

Between the trimmed V and J ends, which lost 3 bases and 8 bases, there was a span of 13 bases. CDR1 LGHNA and CDR2 YNFKEQ come from the germline V gene. The CDR3 runs 14 residues. The material was unsorted PBMCs, obtained 0.3 years after starting antiretroviral therapy. The chain has TRBV4-2 and TRBJ1-4; tentatively, D is TRBD1 (5 bases). The clonotype was recovered from a middle-aged man with HIV. The CDR3 reads CASSQGTLYEKLFF. CDR3 DNA sequence: TGTGCCAGCAGCCAGGGGACCCTATACGAAAAACTGTTTTTT.